In its sample, the clone carrying this T cell receptor beta chain was seen many times. The data stem from a study of patients and donors after allogeneic stem cell transplantation. TCRdb processed the RT-PCR reads anew with MiXCR; each CDR3 protein has one entry. The sample includes hundreds of thousands of distinct CDR3 sequences, roughly 17% seen only once; the top ten take 6.5% to 7.5%. CDR3 size: 16 residues. Germline-derived CDR1 and CDR2 are SEHNR and FQNEAQ (reference sequence). Trimming at V came to 3 bases and at J to 2 bases, leaving 4 bases not matched to a gene. V and J are TRBV7-9 and TRBJ2-1; 10 positions agree with TRBD2. The TCR sequence derives from a human donor who was either an allogeneic HSCT recipient or a stem cell or donor lymphocyte infusion donor (not recorded which). It is not recorded whose cells these are; they may come from a transplant donor. The sequenced material came from blood, either unsorted or a sorted T cell fraction (not recorded which). CDR3 amino acids: CASSLLGLATYNEQFF. The CDR3 region has the DNA TGTGCCAGCAGCTTGCTGGGACTAGCGACCTACAATGAGCAGTTCTTC.